What follows are 13 T cell receptor beta chains derived from one specimen sequenced in a study of blood T cell repertoires in COVID-19. Profiled with immunoSEQ multiplex PCR; TCRdb holds only in-frame clones, not every one. The sample shows about 110,000 clones, around 90% of them seen only once. The sequenced sample was peripheral blood. Receptors were obtained from a human donor in a cohort sampled during active COVID-19.

The J gene is TRBJ1-2, the V gene TRBV7-9, with 10 bases that match TRBD1. This CDR3 is built from 18 residues. V shed 3 bases and J 0 bases; nucleotides not matched to a gene: 10. The germline gives CDR1 SEHNR, CDR2 FQNEAQ (reference sequence). As DNA, the CDR3 is TGTGCCAGCAGCTTCGACCCGGGACAGGGGAGAGCTAACTATGGCTACACCTTC. This gives the protein CASSFDPGQGRANYGYTF. Full variable domain (rest looked up from reference TRBV7-9 and TRBJ1-2): DTGVSQNPRHKITKRGQNVTFRCDPISEHNRLYWYRQTLGQGPEFLTYFQNEAQLEKSRLLSDRFSAERPKGSFSTLEIQRTEQGDSAMYLCASSFDPGQGRANYGYTFGSGTRLTVV.

The chain has TRBV9 and TRBJ1-5; D call uncertain. The germline gives CDR1 SGDLS, CDR2 YYNGEE. The V and J ends lost 4 bases and 3 bases respectively, with 14 bases between them. The CDR3 sequence is 15 residues long. Written as DNA, the CDR3 is TGTGCCAGCAGCCGCGGGGATATGGACAATCAGCCCCAGCATTTT. Translation: CASSRGDMDNQPQHF.

The V call is TRBV11-2, the J call TRBJ1-3; D may be TRBD1 (5 bases). V was trimmed by 0 bases and J by 2 bases, leaving 8 bases between them. CDR3 length: 15 amino acids. From germline, CDR1 is SGHAT and CDR2 FQNNGV. The CDR3 loop is CASSLDRVAGNTIYF. The CDR3 DNA reads TGTGCCAGCAGCTTAGACAGGGTGGCTGGAAACACCATATATTTT.

The J gene is TRBJ2-2, the V gene TRBV2, with TRBD1 matching 7 bases. CDR1 and CDR2 (germline): SNHLY, FYNNEI. The length of the CDR3 is 14 residues. Unmatched junction bases numbered 3, after V lost 5 bases and J lost 3 bases. DNA for the CDR3: TGTGCCAGCAGTCCGGGACAGCACACCGGGGAGCTGTTTTTT. This sequence encodes CASSPGQHTGELFF.

This clone came up a few times. The chain is built from TRBV7-8 and TRBJ1-5, with no clear D. Trimming took off 1 base at V and 0 bases at J, with 7 bases between the two ends. CDR1 is SGHVS and CDR2 is FQNEAQ in the germline V gene. The CDR3 is made up of 15 amino acids. CDR3 bases: TGTGCCAGCAGCTTAGAAGACATTAGCAATCAGCCCCAGCATTTT. Its translation: CASSLEDISNQPQHF.

This chain uses TRBV7-6 with TRBJ1-1; no firm D call. V was cut by 2 bases and J by 5 bases, with 15 bases left in between. The CDR3 covers 15 residues. CDR1 and CDR2 (germline): SGHVS, FNYEAQ. The CDR3 bases are TGTGCCAGCAGCTTATCCCCCGAGGGAAGAACTGAAGCTTTCTTT. The encoded protein is CASSLSPEGRTEAFF.

V usage is TRBV7-3 and J usage is TRBJ2-2; TRBD2 matches at 7 bases. This CDR3 spans 17 amino acids. After removal of 5 bases from V and 4 bases from J, the junction contained 13 bases not matched to a gene. CDR1 is SGHTA and CDR2 is FQGTGA in the germline V gene. The CDR3 DNA reads TGTGCCAGCAGCCGCCCCGGGTCTAGCGGCATCACCGGGGAGCTGTTTTTT. Translated, it gives CASSRPGSSGITGELFF. Full variable domain (missing parts from reference TRBV7-3 and TRBJ2-2): GAGVSQTPSNKVTEKGKYVELRCDPISGHTALYWYRQSLGQGPEFLIYFQGTGAADDSGLPNDRFFAVRPEGSVSTLKIQRTERGDSAVYLCASSRPGSSGITGELFFGEGSRLTVL.

The V call is TRBV2, the J call TRBJ2-7; D ambiguous. The V gene lost 4 bases and the J gene lost 7 bases, with 8 bases spanning the gap. In germline, CDR1 is SNHLY, CDR2 FYNNEI. The CDR3 totals 11 residues. The chain's CDR3 is CASSVFEEQYF. The CDR3 DNA reads as TGTGCCAGCAGTGTATTCGAGGAGCAGTACTTC.

The genes are TRBV6-5 and TRBJ2-7; TRBD1 matches at 7 bases. The length of the CDR3 is 15 residues. V lost 4 bases to trimming and J lost 5 bases; unmatched junction nucleotides: 11. CDR1 and CDR2 from the germline V gene are MNHEY and SVGAGI. The CDR3 DNA is TGTGCCAGCAGTTCCGACGACAGGGCTGGAGACGAGCAGTACTTC. Encoded protein: CASSSDDRAGDEQYF.

V and J are TRBV6-5 and TRBJ2-1; 13 nucleotides align to TRBD2. Germline V CDR1 and CDR2: MNHEY, SVGAGI. With 4 bases clipped from V and 0 bases from J, the junction kept 0 bases outside the gene matches. This CDR3 is built from 16 residues. The CDR3 nucleotides are TGTGCCAGCAGTTGGACTAGCGGGAGCTCCTACAATGAGCAGTTCTTC. Its protein product is CASSWTSGSSYNEQFF.

The J gene is TRBJ2-1, the V gene TRBV27; D is uncertain. The CDR3 extends over 11 amino acids. V gave up 3 bases and J gave up 6 bases, with 3 bases separating them. Germline loops: CDR1 MNHEY, CDR2 SMNVEV (reference sequence). Written as DNA, the CDR3 is TGTGCCAGCAGTTTCCGCAATGAGCAGTTCTTC. This codes for CASSFRNEQFF.

This clone was seen once. J is TRBJ2-1 and V is TRBV7-8; D is perhaps TRBD1 (5 bases). This CDR3 has 16 residues. Germline CDR1 is SGHVS and CDR2 is FQNEAQ. Trimming took off 4 bases at V and 1 base at J, with 14 bases between the two ends. The CDR3 sequence: CASSSTGAYSYNEQFF. The CDR3 coding sequence is TGTGCCAGCAGCTCAACTGGGGCCTATTCCTACAATGAGCAGTTCTTC.

The chain uses TRBV27 and TRBJ2-1; the match to TRBD1 covers 8 bases. The trim removed 2 bases at V and 3 bases at J, leaving 3 bases unmatched. Germline CDR1 reads MNHEY; CDR2 reads SMNVEV (reference sequence). CDR3 length equals 15 residues. CDR3 in DNA: TGTGCCAGCAGTTTAGTGACAGGGGTCTACAATGAGCAGTTCTTC. Its translation is CASSLVTGVYNEQFF.